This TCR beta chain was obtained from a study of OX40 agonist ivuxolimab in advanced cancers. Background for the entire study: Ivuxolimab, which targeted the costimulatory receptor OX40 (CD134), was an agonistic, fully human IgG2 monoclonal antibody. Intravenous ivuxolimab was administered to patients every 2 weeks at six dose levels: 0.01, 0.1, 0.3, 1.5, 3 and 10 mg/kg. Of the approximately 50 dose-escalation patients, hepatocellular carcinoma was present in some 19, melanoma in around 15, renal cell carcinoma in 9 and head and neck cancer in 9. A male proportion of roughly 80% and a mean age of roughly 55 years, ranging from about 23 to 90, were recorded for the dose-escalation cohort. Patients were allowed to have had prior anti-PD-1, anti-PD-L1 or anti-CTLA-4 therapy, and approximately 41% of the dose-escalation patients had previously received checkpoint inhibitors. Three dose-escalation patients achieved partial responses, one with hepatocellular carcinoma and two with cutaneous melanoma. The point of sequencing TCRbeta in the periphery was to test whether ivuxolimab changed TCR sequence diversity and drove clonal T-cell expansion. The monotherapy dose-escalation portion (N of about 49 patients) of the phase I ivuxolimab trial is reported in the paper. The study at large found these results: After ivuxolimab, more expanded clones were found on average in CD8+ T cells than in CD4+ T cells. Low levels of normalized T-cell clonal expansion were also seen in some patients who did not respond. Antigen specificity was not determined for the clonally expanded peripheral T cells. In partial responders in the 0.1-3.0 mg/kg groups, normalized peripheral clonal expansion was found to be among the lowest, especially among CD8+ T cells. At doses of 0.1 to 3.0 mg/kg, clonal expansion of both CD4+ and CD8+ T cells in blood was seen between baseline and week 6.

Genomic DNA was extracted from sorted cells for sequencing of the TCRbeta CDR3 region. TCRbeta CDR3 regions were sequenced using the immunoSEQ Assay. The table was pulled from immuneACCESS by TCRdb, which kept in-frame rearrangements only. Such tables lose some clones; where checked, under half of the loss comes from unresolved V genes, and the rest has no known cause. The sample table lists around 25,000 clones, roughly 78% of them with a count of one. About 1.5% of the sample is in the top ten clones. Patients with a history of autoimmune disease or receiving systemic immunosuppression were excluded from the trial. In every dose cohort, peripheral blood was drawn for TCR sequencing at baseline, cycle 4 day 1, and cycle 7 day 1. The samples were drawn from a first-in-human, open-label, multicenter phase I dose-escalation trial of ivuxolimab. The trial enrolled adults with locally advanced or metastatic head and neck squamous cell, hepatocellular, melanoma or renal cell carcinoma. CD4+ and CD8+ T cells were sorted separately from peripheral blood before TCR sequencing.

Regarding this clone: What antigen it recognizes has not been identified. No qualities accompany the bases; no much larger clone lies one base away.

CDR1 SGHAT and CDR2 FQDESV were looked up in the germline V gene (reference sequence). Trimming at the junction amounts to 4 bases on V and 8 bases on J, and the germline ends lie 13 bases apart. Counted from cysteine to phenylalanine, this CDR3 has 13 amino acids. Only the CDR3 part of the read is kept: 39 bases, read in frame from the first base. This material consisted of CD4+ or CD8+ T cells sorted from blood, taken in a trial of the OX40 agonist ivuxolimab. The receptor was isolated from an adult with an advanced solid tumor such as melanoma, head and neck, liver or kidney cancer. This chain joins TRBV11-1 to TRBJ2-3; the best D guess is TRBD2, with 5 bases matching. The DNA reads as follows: TGTGCCAGCAGCTCAACTAGATCCGGTACGCAGTATTTT. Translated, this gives CASSSTRSGTQYF. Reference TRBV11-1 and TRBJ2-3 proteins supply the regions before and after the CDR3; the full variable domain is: EAEVAQSPRYKITEKSQAVAFWCDPISGHATLYWYRQILGQGPELLVQFQDESVVDDSQLPKDRFSAERLKGVDSTLKIQPAELGDSAMYLCASSSTRSGTQYFGPGTRLTVL.